These 30 T cell receptor beta chains originate from one sample sequenced in a study of CD8 T cells in ankylosing spondylitis. TCRdb analysed the 5' RACE reads with MiXCR anew, one entry per CDR3 protein. The table records 5,000 or so distinct CDR3 sequences, roughly 2% of them present only once. The sample was blood, either unsorted or a sorted T cell fraction (not recorded which). The receptors shown here come from a male donor with ankylosing spondylitis or in good health (not recorded which).

There are many counts of this clonotype. The chain recombines TRBV9 with TRBJ2-1, with TRBD1 matching 10 bases. V lost 3 bases, J lost 7 bases, and 19 bases stayed unmatched. CDR1 and CDR2 from the germline V gene are SGDLS and YYNGEE. The CDR3 covers 19 residues. The CDR3: CASSASGTGVGLVQNEQFF. Here the CDR3 DNA reads TGTGCCAGCAGCGCTTCCGGGACAGGGGTAGGCTTAGTCCAGAATGAGCAGTTCTTC. Variable domain in full (rest from reference TRBV9 and TRBJ2-1): DSGVTQTPKHLITATGQRVTLRCSPRSGDLSVYWYQQSLDQGLQFLIQYYNGEERAKGNILERFSAQQFPDLHSELNLSSLELGDSALYFCASSASGTGVGLVQNEQFFGPGTRLTVL.

Ten or more counts support this clonotype. V and J are TRBV9 and TRBJ1-1; 7 bases align to TRBD1. CDR3 length: 14 residues. V shed 3 bases and J 6 bases; nucleotides not matched to a gene: 8. From germline, CDR1 is SGDLS and CDR2 YYNGEE. The CDR3 protein is CASSEGDSGAEAFF. The CDR3 nucleotides read TGTGCCAGCAGCGAGGGGGACAGTGGCGCTGAAGCTTTCTTT.

This clonotype occurred many times. The chain recombines TRBV9 with TRBJ2-7, with D possibly TRBD1 on 6 matching bases. The germline V and J ends were trimmed by 3 bases and 2 bases, with 9 bases remaining between them. Germline CDR1 SGDLS, CDR2 YYNGEE. This CDR3 comprises 13 residues. The CDR3 spells CASSARGPYEQYF. The CDR3 DNA reads as TGTGCCAGCAGCGCCAGGGGCCCCTACGAGCAGTACTTC.

This clonotype was observed many times. The V gene is TRBV9, the J gene TRBJ2-5; D ambiguous. Germline lookup yields CDR1 SGDLS and CDR2 YYNGEE. There are 13 residues in the CDR3. The V end was cut by 0 bases, the J end by 5 bases, with 8 bases between. This CDR3 is CASSVASRETQYF. The CDR3 nucleotides read TGTGCCAGCAGCGTAGCTTCTCGCGAGACCCAGTACTTC.

On this clonotype: Possible read error: a much larger clone is one base away. The chain has TRBV9 and TRBJ2-7; tentatively, D is TRBD2 (5 bases). V was pared by 0 bases and J by 6 bases, with 10 bases between. The CDR3 runs 13 residues. The germline V gene has CDR1 SGDLS and CDR2 YYNGEE. CDR3 residues: CASSVAWRREQYF. The DNA for the CDR3 is TGTGCCAGCAGCGTAGCTTGGAGGCGCGAGCAGTACTTC.

This clonotype was seen repeatedly, ten times or more. V gene TRBV9 combines with J gene TRBJ1-2, with TRBD1 identical over 10 bases. The CDR3 spans 18 residues. Germline V gives CDR1 SGDLS, CDR2 YYNGEE. V dropped 3 bases and J dropped 8; count of bases not matched to a gene: 19. CDR3 region: CASSERTTGGSPPIGYTF. CDR3 nucleotides: TGTGCCAGCAGCGAACGTACGACAGGGGGCTCCCCCCCGATAGGCTACACCTTC. The full variable domain, completed using reference TRBV9 and TRBJ1-2, is DSGVTQTPKHLITATGQRVTLRCSPRSGDLSVYWYQQSLDQGLQFLIQYYNGEERAKGNILERFSAQQFPDLHSELNLSSLELGDSALYFCASSERTTGGSPPIGYTFGSGTRLTVV.

The sample holds many counts of this clonotype. The chain recombines TRBV9 with TRBJ2-1; 8 bases agree with TRBD2. The CDR3 length is 14 residues. Germline CDR1 and CDR2: SGDLS and YYNGEE. V lost 2 bases and J lost 5; bases outside the gene matches: 3. The CDR3 loop is CASSVSGGNNEQFF. The CDR3 DNA is TGTGCCAGCAGCGTGTCGGGAGGGAACAATGAGCAGTTCTTC.

This clonotype was seen at least ten times. This sequence joins TRBV9 and TRBJ2-1, with TRBD2 as a possible D gene (5 bases). V lost 0 bases and J 5 bases, leaving 9 bases between the germline ends. The germline CDR1 and CDR2 sequences are SGDLS and YYNGEE. CDR3 length: 14 residues. The CDR3 nucleotides read TGTGCCAGCAGCGTAGCGGGATTTGACAATGAGCAGTTCTTC. Protein product: CASSVAGFDNEQFF.

This clonotype has at least ten counts. This rearrangement joins TRBV9 to TRBJ2-2; D may match TRBD1 or TRBD2 (5 bases each). The V end was cut by 4 bases, the J end by 6 bases, with 19 bases between. This CDR3 has 16 residues. Germline V CDR1 and CDR2: SGDLS, YYNGEE. The CDR3 DNA reads TGTGCCAGCAGCCCACAGACTGCAGGGACCGCCGGGGAGCTGTTTTTT. Amino acids: CASSPQTAGTAGELFF. The full variable domain, completed using reference TRBV9 and TRBJ2-2, is DSGVTQTPKHLITATGQRVTLRCSPRSGDLSVYWYQQSLDQGLQFLIQYYNGEERAKGNILERFSAQQFPDLHSELNLSSLELGDSALYFCASSPQTAGTAGELFFGEGSRLTVL.

This clonotype was found many times. The chain joins TRBV9 to TRBJ2-7, with D possibly being TRBD2 (5 bases). V was trimmed by 0 bases and J by 5 bases, leaving 15 bases between them. Germline V gene lookup returns CDR1 SGDLS and CDR2 YYNGEE. The CDR3 is made up of 15 amino acids. In nucleotides, the CDR3 is TGTGCCAGCAGCGTAGCGGGCCGGGGAATTGACGAGCAGTACTTC. This sequence encodes CASSVAGRGIDEQYF.

The chain combines TRBV9 with TRBJ2-4, with D perhaps matching TRBD1 (6 bases). The length of the CDR3 is 14 residues. The V gene's germline CDR1 is SGDLS and CDR2 YYNGEE. The V and J ends lost 4 bases and 3 bases respectively, with 11 bases between them. CDR3 in amino acids: CASSSTGNKNIQYF. The CDR3, as DNA: TGTGCCAGCAGCTCTACAGGGAACAAAAACATTCAGTACTTC.

This clonotype was recorded many times. This chain joins TRBV9 and TRBJ2-1, with 8 positions matching TRBD2. V gave up 3 bases and J gave up 8 bases; unmatched junction bases: 7. The CDR3 covers 14 residues. The germline CDR1 and CDR2 sequences are SGDLS and YYNGEE. Written as DNA, the CDR3 is TGTGCCAGCAGCGCCGGGAGGGCCGAGGATGAGCAGTTCTTC. Translation gives CASSAGRAEDEQFF.

This clonotype has at least ten counts. CDR3: CASSVSPGQGSNEQFF. The CDR3 region has the DNA TGTGCCAGCAGCGTATCGCCGGGACAGGGGAGTAATGAGCAGTTCTTC. The rearrangement links TRBV9 to TRBJ2-1, with 10 bases fitting TRBD1. The CDR3 spans 16 residues. Germline V CDR1 and CDR2: SGDLS, YYNGEE. The junction had 8 bases not matched to a gene; V was cut back by 1 base and J by 7 bases.

There are many counts of this clonotype. The chain carries TRBV9 and TRBJ2-7; 7 bases are shared with TRBD2. Germline CDR1 and CDR2: SGDLS and YYNGEE. J lost 2 bases, V lost 0 bases, and 5 bases had no gene match. CDR3 length: 15 residues. The CDR3 loop reads CASSVARTSTYEQYF. For the CDR3, the DNA is TGTGCCAGCAGCGTAGCCAGGACTAGTACCTACGAGCAGTACTTC.

This clonotype came up many times. The genes are TRBV9 and TRBJ2-3; D remains ambiguous. Per the germline V gene, CDR1 is SGDLS and CDR2 is YYNGEE. V dropped 3 bases and J dropped 1 base, with 12 bases sitting between them. CDR3 length: 15 amino acids. DNA for the CDR3: TGTGCCAGCAGCGAATTTGCTAGAGGCACAGATACGCAGTATTTT. Translation: CASSEFARGTDTQYF.

This clonotype came up many times. The rearrangement joins TRBV9 to TRBJ2-5; a weak D match, TRBD1 (5 bases). Germline V gene sequence: CDR1 SGDLS, CDR2 YYNGEE. V lost 3 bases and J 3 bases, leaving 15 bases between the germline ends. This CDR3 comprises 15 residues. DNA of the CDR3: TGTGCCAGCAGCGGTGAACAGGCCCCCGAAGAGACCCAGTACTTC. Encoded protein: CASSGEQAPEETQYF.

Ten or more counts support this clonotype. The genes are TRBV9 and TRBJ2-7; the D gene is possibly TRBD1 (6 bases). Germline loops: CDR1 SGDLS, CDR2 YYNGEE. V gave up 4 bases and J gave up 2 bases, with 16 bases separating them. The CDR3 consists of 15 residues. The CDR3: CASSPFVGGPYEQYF. As DNA, the CDR3 is TGTGCCAGCAGCCCTTTCGTAGGGGGACCCTACGAGCAGTACTTC.

This clonotype is labeled as medium-sized (0.01 to 0.1%). DNA of the CDR3: TGTGCCAGCAGCCCCAGAGGGACAGGGGTATCCTACGAGCAGTACTTC. It is translated as CASSPRGTGVSYEQYF. This rearrangement joins TRBV9 to TRBJ2-7; 10 nucleotides match TRBD1. With V trimmed by 4 bases and J by 1 base, 8 bases remained unmatched. The CDR3 spans 16 residues. Germline assignment: CDR1 SGDLS and CDR2 YYNGEE.

This clonotype was counted at least ten times. This chain links TRBV9 with TRBJ2-3; 8 bases line up with TRBD2. CDR1 and CDR2 from the germline V gene are SGDLS and YYNGEE. The length of the CDR3 is 17 residues. J was trimmed by 6 bases and V by 3 bases; bases with no gene match: 15. The CDR3 here is CASSARGVLASGDTQYF. The CDR3 bases are TGTGCCAGCAGCGCCCGAGGCGTTCTGGCTAGCGGGGATACGCAGTATTTT. The full variable domain, with the rest looked up from reference TRBV9 and TRBJ2-3, is DSGVTQTPKHLITATGQRVTLRCSPRSGDLSVYWYQQSLDQGLQFLIQYYNGEERAKGNILERFSAQQFPDLHSELNLSSLELGDSALYFCASSARGVLASGDTQYFGPGTRLTVL.

This clonotype was seen repeatedly, ten times or more. The CDR3 nucleotides are TGTGCCAGCAGCCCAACGGCTAGCGGGAGCTCCTACGAGCAGTACTTC. As protein: CASSPTASGSSYEQYF. The gene calls are TRBV9 and TRBJ2-7; 10 nucleotides match TRBD2. Germline trimming cut 4 bases from V and 0 bases from J; bases unmatched to any gene: 7. The CDR3 extends over 16 amino acids. Germline V gene lookup returns CDR1 SGDLS and CDR2 YYNGEE.

This clonotype was picked up many times. CDR3 sequence: CASSVGLAEITDTQYF. The CDR3 DNA reads as TGTGCCAGCAGCGTTGGACTAGCGGAGATCACAGATACGCAGTATTTT. V is TRBV9 and J is TRBJ2-3; 10 bases are a match to TRBD2. Germline V gene sequence: CDR1 SGDLS, CDR2 YYNGEE. The CDR3 runs 16 residues. V was clipped by 2 bases and J by 2 bases; unmatched bases: 5.

In its sample, this clonotype was seen many times. CDR3 in amino acids: CASSQGLKEGQETQYF. In nucleotides, the CDR3 is TGTGCCAGCAGCCAGGGGCTAAAAGAAGGCCAAGAGACCCAGTACTTC. This rearrangement joins TRBV4-2 to TRBJ2-5; tentatively, D is TRBD1 (5 bases). The ends were cut back, 3 bases at V and 1 base at J, with 15 bases in the middle. CDR1 LGHNA and CDR2 YNFKEQ come from the germline V gene. The CDR3 is 16 residues long.

Sample share makes this clonotype medium-sized. The chain couples TRBV9 to TRBJ2-1; possible D gene TRBD2, 5 bases. The CDR3 spans 17 residues. V dropped 4 bases and J dropped 0 bases, with 17 bases sitting between them. The germline CDR1 and CDR2 sequences are SGDLS and YYNGEE. For the CDR3, the DNA is TGTGCCAGCAGCCAAGGGAGAACACCGCGCTCCTACAATGAGCAGTTCTTC. Its translation is CASSQGRTPRSYNEQFF.

Within the sample, this clonotype is medium-sized (0.01 to 0.1%). The rearrangement uses TRBV9 and TRBJ2-1, with 9 bases identical to TRBD2. The CDR3 has 15 amino acids. The germline V gene has CDR1 SGDLS and CDR2 YYNGEE. Trimming at V came to 3 bases and at J to 2 bases, leaving 3 bases not matched to a gene. CDR3: CASSDPSGTYNEQFF. The CDR3 DNA follows: TGTGCCAGCAGCGACCCTAGCGGGACCTACAATGAGCAGTTCTTC.

Judged by abundance, this clonotype is medium-sized (0.01 to 0.1%). The chain uses TRBV9 and TRBJ2-7; the D is unclear. This CDR3 region has 14 residues. V was clipped by 0 bases and J by 3 bases, with 10 bases between them. From germline, CDR1 is SGDLS and CDR2 YYNGEE. Written as DNA, the CDR3 is TGTGCCAGCAGCGTAGGTTTTGGGAACTACGAGCAGTACTTC. This translates into CASSVGFGNYEQYF.

This clonotype was seen repeatedly, ten times or more. This sequence joins TRBV9 and TRBJ2-2, with TRBD2 matching over 12 bases. The ends lost 3 bases at V and 0 bases at J; junction bases unmatched: 3. This CDR3 region has 17 residues. The V gene's germline CDR1 is SGDLS and CDR2 YYNGEE. CDR3 DNA sequence: TGTGCCAGCAGCGGGCGACTAGCGGGAGCGAACACCGGGGAGCTGTTTTTT. Translation gives CASSGRLAGANTGELFF.

This clonotype was seen at least ten times. The V call is TRBV9, the J call TRBJ2-3; D gene unclear. This CDR3 comprises 13 residues. Trimming left V 3 bases short and J 0 bases short, with 5 bases between. The germline CDR1 and CDR2 sequences are SGDLS and YYNGEE. CDR3 loop: CASSDGSTDTQYF. CDR3 bases: TGTGCCAGCAGCGACGGGAGCACAGATACGCAGTATTTT.

This clonotype is medium-sized by share. The chain carries TRBV9 and TRBJ2-7, with D perhaps given as TRBD1 or TRBD2 (5 bases each). CDR3 length: 15 amino acids. The germline V gene encodes CDR1 SGDLS and CDR2 YYNGEE. Trimming shortened V by 4 bases and J by 5 bases, and 19 bases separated the two germline ends. The CDR3 reads CASSPGDQNADEQYF. The CDR3 DNA follows: TGTGCCAGCAGCCCCGGGGACCAGAACGCCGACGAGCAGTACTTC. Supplemented by reference TRBV9 and TRBJ2-7, the full variable domain reads DSGVTQTPKHLITATGQRVTLRCSPRSGDLSVYWYQQSLDQGLQFLIQYYNGEERAKGNILERFSAQQFPDLHSELNLSSLELGDSALYFCASSPGDQNADEQYFGPGTRLTVT.

There are many counts of this clonotype. The chain combines TRBV9 with TRBJ2-1, with 14 positions matching TRBD2. Trimming cost V 3 bases and J 2 bases; bases outside gene matches: 4. This CDR3 comprises 17 residues. CDR1 and CDR2 (germline): SGDLS, YYNGEE. The DNA for the CDR3 is TGTGCCAGCAGCGAGGGACTAGCGGGAGCCGCCTACAATGAGCAGTTCTTC. This encodes CASSEGLAGAAYNEQFF. Together with reference TRBV9 and TRBJ2-1, the CDR3 gives the full variable domain: DSGVTQTPKHLITATGQRVTLRCSPRSGDLSVYWYQQSLDQGLQFLIQYYNGEERAKGNILERFSAQQFPDLHSELNLSSLELGDSALYFCASSEGLAGAAYNEQFFGPGTRLTVL.

This clonotype turned up a few times. The chain recombines TRBV9 with TRBJ2-1, with 7 nucleotides matching TRBD2. Germline-derived CDR1 and CDR2 are SGDLS and YYNGEE. The CDR3 loop spans 14 amino acids. The V gene end was trimmed by 6 bases and the J gene end by 0 bases; junction bases not matched to a gene: 3. This CDR3 is CASIRTSSYNEQFF. CDR3 DNA sequence: TGTGCCAGCATCAGGACTAGCTCCTACAATGAGCAGTTCTTC.